The rows below give T cell receptor beta chains drawn from one sample of a study of blood T cell repertoires in COVID-19. Only in-frame clones appear in the TCRdb table, and some are missing; sequencing was by immunoSEQ multiplex PCR. The data contain around 230,000 clones, around 87% of them singletons. Sequencing was done on a sample of PBMCs or T cells enriched from blood (not recorded which). The receptors were sampled from a woman aged 40 to 50 with acute COVID-19. CDR3s include the opening cysteine and the closing phenylalanine or tryptophan. A D gene is named only where the DNA matches it firmly. For some rows the clone size is stated as once, few or many, or as a class when expanded; others skip it.

v_gene: TRBV7-9; d_gene: -; abundance: -; j_gene: TRBJ2-2; CDR3aa: CASSSSGLTGELFF; CDR3nt: TGTGCCAGCAGTTCAAGCGGGCTCACCGGGGAGCTGTTTTTT
v_gene: TRBV7-9; d_gene: TRBD2; abundance: -; j_gene: TRBJ2-1; CDR3aa: CASSLAAGGPYNEQFF; CDR3nt: TGTGCCAGCAGCCTAGCAGCGGGAGGCCCCTACAATGAGCAGTTCTTC
v_gene: TRBV7-3; d_gene: -; abundance: -; j_gene: TRBJ1-6; CDR3aa: CASSLYATSSYNSPLHF; CDR3nt: TGTGCCAGCAGCTTATATGCAACGAGCTCCTATAATTCACCCCTCCACTTT
v_gene: TRBV5-1; d_gene: -; abundance: -; j_gene: TRBJ2-2; CDR3aa: CASSSQGTGELFF; CDR3nt: TGCGCCAGCAGCTCGCAGGGCACCGGGGAGCTGTTTTTT
v_gene: TRBV27; d_gene: -; abundance: -; j_gene: TRBJ2-1; CDR3aa: CASSLLGGSYNEQFF; CDR3nt: TGTGCCAGCAGTTTGTTAGGAGGATCCTACAATGAGCAGTTCTTC
v_gene: TRBV10-3; d_gene: -; abundance: -; j_gene: TRBJ1-1; CDR3aa: CAITRETGTEAFF; CDR3nt: TGTGCCATCACACGGGAGACGGGGACTGAAGCTTTCTTT
v_gene: TRBV27; d_gene: TRBD2; abundance: -; j_gene: TRBJ2-1; CDR3aa: CASSLGLAAEQFF; CDR3nt: TGTGCCAGCAGTTTAGGACTAGCGGCTGAGCAGTTCTTC
v_gene: TRBV15; d_gene: -; abundance: -; j_gene: TRBJ1-4; CDR3aa: CATSRDIGADEKLFF; CDR3nt: TGTGCCACCAGCAGAGATATAGGGGCGGATGAAAAACTGTTTTTT
v_gene: TRBV3-1/TRBV3-2; d_gene: TRBD2; abundance: -; j_gene: TRBJ2-2; CDR3aa: CASSQESRLAGVTGELFF; CDR3nt: TGTGCCAGCAGCCAAGAATCCCGACTAGCGGGAGTTACCGGGGAGCTGTTTTTT
v_gene: TRBV1; d_gene: -; abundance: -; j_gene: TRBJ2-7; CDR3aa: CTSSNTSGRAHEQYF; CDR3nt: TGCACCAGCAGTAATACTAGCGGGAGGGCCCACGAGCAGTACTTC
v_gene: TRBV5-5; d_gene: -; abundance: -; j_gene: TRBJ1-2; CDR3aa: CASSLEGLAYGYTF; CDR3nt: TGTGCCAGCAGCTTGGAGGGGTTGGCCTATGGCTACACCTTC
v_gene: TRBV6-5; d_gene: TRBD2; abundance: few; j_gene: TRBJ2-1; CDR3aa: CASFASGRPDEQFF; CDR3nt: TGTGCCAGCTTTGCTAGCGGGAGACCGGATGAGCAGTTCTTC
v_gene: TRBV15; d_gene: -; abundance: once; j_gene: TRBJ2-1; CDR3aa: CATSRGLGAEQFF; CDR3nt: TGTGCCACCAGCAGAGGTCTTGGAGCCGAGCAGTTCTTC
v_gene: TRBV5-1; d_gene: -; abundance: -; j_gene: TRBJ2-2; CDR3aa: CASSLQGLNTGELFF; CDR3nt: TGCGCCAGCAGCTTACAGGGATTGAACACCGGGGAGCTGTTTTTT
v_gene: TRBV27; d_gene: TRBD1; abundance: -; j_gene: TRBJ2-2; CDR3aa: CASRTGGGAGELFF; CDR3nt: TGTGCCAGCCGAACAGGGGGCGGGGCCGGGGAGCTGTTTTTT
v_gene: TRBV7-9; d_gene: TRBD2; abundance: -; j_gene: TRBJ2-1; CDR3aa: CASSFTSVKGEQFF; CDR3nt: TGTGCCAGCAGCTTTACTAGCGTAAAGGGTGAGCAGTTCTTC
v_gene: TRBV27; d_gene: TRBD1; abundance: -; j_gene: TRBJ2-5; CDR3aa: CASSFRGRETQYF; CDR3nt: TGTGCCAGCAGTTTCAGGGGGCGAGAGACCCAGTACTTC
v_gene: TRBV6-5; d_gene: -; abundance: -; j_gene: TRBJ1-1; CDR3aa: CASSYAGEAEAFF; CDR3nt: TGTGCCAGCAGTTACGCGGGCGAAGCTGAGGCTTTCTTT
v_gene: TRBV9; d_gene: -; abundance: -; j_gene: TRBJ2-1; CDR3aa: CASSDPDSMSSYNEQFF; CDR3nt: TGTGCCAGCAGCGACCCGGACTCGATGAGCTCCTACAATGAGCAGTTCTTC
v_gene: TRBV19; d_gene: -; abundance: -; j_gene: TRBJ2-5; CDR3aa: CASSTREVQETQYF; CDR3nt: TGTGCCAGTAGTACTCGTGAGGTCCAAGAGACCCAGTACTTC
v_gene: TRBV7-8; d_gene: -; abundance: -; j_gene: TRBJ2-2; CDR3aa: CASSPGDSYTGELFF; CDR3nt: TGTGCCAGCAGCCCGGGGGACTCATACACCGGGGAGCTGTTTTTT
v_gene: TRBV5-6; d_gene: -; abundance: -; j_gene: TRBJ1-3; CDR3aa: CASSLMGSGNTIYF; CDR3nt: TGTGCCAGCAGCTTGATGGGCAGCGGAAACACCATATATTTT
v_gene: TRBV18; d_gene: -; abundance: -; j_gene: TRBJ2-7; CDR3aa: CASSPSPGGGGTYEQYF; CDR3nt: TGTGCCAGCTCACCCTCCCCCGGAGGCGGAGGTACTTACGAGCAGTACTTC
v_gene: TRBV12-5; d_gene: -; abundance: -; j_gene: TRBJ1-5; CDR3aa: CASGPYSNQPQHF; CDR3nt: TGTGCTAGTGGTCCTTATAGCAATCAGCCCCAGCATTTT
v_gene: TRBV18; d_gene: -; abundance: -; j_gene: TRBJ1-1; CDR3aa: CASSPIGQSNTEAFF; CDR3nt: TGTGCCAGCTCACCAATCGGACAATCGAACACTGAAGCTTTCTTT
v_gene: TRBV27; d_gene: TRBD2; abundance: -; j_gene: TRBJ2-1; CDR3aa: CATHPGLAFNEQFF; CDR3nt: TGTGCCACCCATCCGGGACTAGCTTTTAATGAGCAGTTCTTC
v_gene: TRBV24-1; d_gene: -; abundance: -; j_gene: TRBJ1-2; CDR3aa: CATSDFSREHYTF; CDR3nt: TGTGCCACCAGTGATTTTAGCAGGGAACACTACACCTTC
v_gene: TRBV5-1; d_gene: TRBD2; abundance: -; j_gene: TRBJ2-7; CDR3aa: CASSLTSGRSYEQYF; CDR3nt: TGCGCCAGCAGCTTGACTAGCGGGAGGAGTTACGAGCAGTACTTC
v_gene: TRBV25-1; d_gene: TRBD1; abundance: -; j_gene: TRBJ2-3; CDR3aa: CASRGDRVGVGTQYF; CDR3nt: TGTGCCAGCAGGGGGGACAGGGTGGGAGTGGGTACGCAGTATTTT
v_gene: TRBV9; d_gene: TRBD2; abundance: -; j_gene: TRBJ2-3; CDR3aa: CASSSPPGIGGLVTDTQYF; CDR3nt: TGTGCCAGCAGCTCCCCTCCGGGTATTGGGGGACTAGTGACAGATACGCAGTATTTT
v_gene: TRBV19; d_gene: -; abundance: -; j_gene: TRBJ1-2; CDR3aa: CASNSEGVWGYTF; CDR3nt: TGTGCCAGTAACAGTGAGGGAGTTTGGGGCTACACCTTC
v_gene: TRBV27; d_gene: -; abundance: -; j_gene: TRBJ2-7; CDR3aa: CASSKAGISVYEQYF; CDR3nt: TGTGCCAGCTCCAAAGCAGGGATAAGTGTTTACGAGCAGTACTTC
v_gene: TRBV11-3; d_gene: -; abundance: -; j_gene: TRBJ2-7; CDR3aa: CASSLSGNALYEQYF; CDR3nt: TGTGCCAGCAGCTTATCCGGGAACGCGCTCTACGAGCAGTACTTC
v_gene: TRBV7-9; d_gene: -; abundance: -; j_gene: TRBJ1-6; CDR3aa: CASSSITGNSPLHF; CDR3nt: TGTGCCAGCAGCTCAATAACAGGGAATTCACCCCTCCACTTT
v_gene: TRBV18; d_gene: -; abundance: once; j_gene: TRBJ2-3; CDR3aa: CASSPTLETQYF; CDR3nt: TGTGCCAGCTCCCCTACTCTTGAGACGCAGTATTTT
v_gene: TRBV19; d_gene: TRBD2; abundance: -; j_gene: TRBJ2-1; CDR3aa: CASRAGDGDHYNEQFF; CDR3nt: TGTGCCAGCCGAGCGGGAGATGGGGATCATTACAATGAGCAGTTCTTC
v_gene: TRBV29-1; d_gene: -; abundance: few; j_gene: TRBJ1-1; CDR3aa: CSVEVGGGTEAFF; CDR3nt: TGCAGCGTTGAAGTTGGGGGGGGCACTGAAGCTTTCTTT
v_gene: TRBV18; d_gene: -; abundance: -; j_gene: TRBJ1-1; CDR3aa: CASSPNTAMNTEAFF; CDR3nt: TGTGCCAGCTCACCCAACACAGCCATGAACACTGAAGCTTTCTTT
v_gene: TRBV7-9; d_gene: -; abundance: -; j_gene: TRBJ1-4; CDR3aa: CASSPTESTNEKLFF; CDR3nt: TGTGCCAGCAGCCCGACGGAGTCAACTAATGAAAAACTGTTTTTT
v_gene: TRBV7-3; d_gene: -; abundance: -; j_gene: TRBJ2-5; CDR3aa: CASSLGSQGTQYF; CDR3nt: TGTGCCAGCAGCCTAGGGTCCCAGGGGACCCAGTACTTC
v_gene: TRBV5-1; d_gene: -; abundance: -; j_gene: TRBJ1-5; CDR3aa: CASSLDSLNNQPQHF; CDR3nt: TGCGCCAGCAGCTTGGACTCTCTCAACAATCAGCCCCAGCATTTT
v_gene: TRBV14; d_gene: TRBD2; abundance: -; j_gene: TRBJ2-3; CDR3aa: CASSQERASGTQYF; CDR3nt: TGTGCCAGCAGCCAAGAAAGGGCTAGCGGTACGCAGTATTTT